The present T cell receptor beta chain was sequenced within a study of T cells in Graves' hyperthyroidism and ophthalmopathy. Overall study context: It was at initial diagnosis, before any treatment, that peripheral blood was collected. Study-wide results and limits: Most thyroid clonotypes expanded above 0.001 were also detected in blood.

The table lists this clonotype with a few counts. Its antigen is as yet unknown. RNA transcripts yielded amplified TCR beta CDR3 regions. First-round RT-PCR targeting the TCR CDR3 was performed with the HTBI primer set. Via MiXCR, TCRdb re-called the multiplex PCR reads, giving one row per CDR3 protein. The table has about 690,000 distinct CDR3 sequences, roughly 17% seen once. V lost 5 bases, J lost 0 bases, and 6 bases stayed unmatched. Germline assignment: CDR1 LNHDA and CDR2 SQIVND (reference sequence). This CDR3 spans 16 amino acids. The source of this sequence is a man in his fifties or sixties with Graves' hyperthyroidism. The chain combines TRBV19 with TRBJ2-3, with 9 bases lining up with TRBD2. Sequencing was performed on blood. The CDR3 DNA sequence: TGTGCCAGTAGTCGACTAGCGGCCACTAGCACAGATACGCAGTATTTT. It yields the protein CASSRLAATSTDTQYF. The entire variable domain, with the rest obtained from reference TRBV19 and TRBJ2-3, is as follows: DGGITQSPKYLFRKEGQNVTLSCEQNLNHDAMYWYRQDPGQGLRLIYYSQIVNDFQKGDIAEGYSVSREKKESFPLTVTSAQKNPTAFYLCASSRLAATSTDTQYFGPGTRLTVL.